One T cell receptor beta chain is described in this entry. Its antigen is as yet unknown. This sample is drawn from a study of blood T cells in healthy people across ages. Regarding the study as a whole: Whereas aged donors had fewer naive CD4+ cells, long-lived donors had more of them and higher diversity.

Per the germline V gene, CDR1 is SGHRS and CDR2 is YFSETQ. The CDR3 sequence is 14 residues long. The junction had 4 bases not matched to a gene; V was cut back by 4 bases and J by 9 bases. It was with a sample-barcoded 5' primer and a J-beta primer mix that a second PCR of about 7 to 12 cycles was run. One entry per CDR3 protein, called by TCRdb with MiXCR from the 5' RACE reads. The data show hundreds of thousands of distinct CDR3 sequences, 40% to 65% seen once. Healthy Caucasian individuals from Russia aged roughly 6 to 90 served as donors. The chain links TRBV5-1 to TRBJ2-1; 13 bases fit TRBD2. The material sequenced was blood. The clonotype originates from a woman of 80 years or more in good health. CDR3 residues: CASSGLAGEREQFF. CDR3 coding DNA: TGCGCCAGCAGCGGACTAGCGGGAGAGCGTGAGCAGTTCTTC.